These 24 T cell receptor beta chains came from one sample sequenced in a study of blood T cell repertoires in COVID-19 (dated by TCRdb to 2018 to 2020). Library preparation used the immunoSEQ multiplex PCR assay. In its TCRdb copy, this immuneACCESS table keeps in-frame sequences only and misses some clones. Where compared with another copy, unresolved V genes explain less than half of these, and the others have no known cause. In all, the sample holds fewer than 350,000 clones, and approximately 85% of those were seen once. The ten largest clonotypes hold more than 2% of the sample. Material for sequencing was PBMCs or T cells enriched from blood (not recorded which). The receptors come from a man aged 25 to 40 who had recovered from COVID-19.

This clone was counted once. Different DNA sequences within this sample yield the same CDR3. The genes are TRBV2 and TRBJ2-3; 8 nucleotides match TRBD2. Germline CDR1 is SNHLY and CDR2 is FYNNEI. The V and J ends lost 4 bases and 1 base, in that order; junction bases with no gene match: 1. CDR3 length equals 14 residues. The CDR3 nucleotides are TGTGCCAGCAGTGCTAGCGGGCGCACAGATACGCAGTATTTT. As protein: CASSASGRTDTQYF.

The rearrangement uses TRBV5-1 and TRBJ2-2; 7 bases are a match to TRBD2. There are 15 residues in the CDR3. V was pared by 7 bases and J by 1 base, with 7 bases of the junction left unmatched. The V gene's germline CDR1 is SGHRS and CDR2 YFSETQ. CDR3 protein: CASRNSGMNTGELFF. DNA for the CDR3: TGCGCCAGCCGGAACAGCGGGATGAACACCGGGGAGCTGTTTTTT.

The chain couples TRBV10-3 to TRBJ1-6, with D unresolved. Per the germline V gene, CDR1 is ENHRY and CDR2 is SYGVKD. The CDR3 length is 13 residues. Trimming took off 4 bases at V and 10 bases at J, with 11 bases between the two ends. The CDR3 nucleotides are TGTGCCATCAGTGCCGAGGGTATCTCACCCCTCCACTTT. Translation gives CAISAEGISPLHF.

CDR3 DNA: TGTGCCAGCAGCCAACCATCGACAGGGTCCTACGAGCAGTACTTC. This sequence encodes CASSQPSTGSYEQYF. V and J are TRBV3-1 (or the pseudogene TRBV3-2) and TRBJ2-7, with 7 bases identical to TRBD1. Germline V CDR1 and CDR2: LGHDT, YNNKEL (reference sequence). V dropped 2 bases and J dropped 1; count of bases not matched to a gene: 5. This CDR3 has 15 amino acids.

In its sample, this clone was seen once. The chain has TRBV19 and TRBJ1-6, with TRBD1 identical over 7 bases. With V trimmed by 8 bases and J by 10 bases, 14 bases remained unmatched. CDR3 length: 15 residues. Germline V gene data show CDR1 as LNHDA and CDR2 as SQIVND (reference sequence). The CDR3 reads CASVERGGTGSPLHF. CDR3 nucleotides: TGTGCCAGTGTTGAGCGAGGGGGCACGGGATCACCCCTCCACTTT.

This chain links TRBV10-1 with TRBJ2-1; 8 positions agree with TRBD2. The CDR3 totals 15 residues. CDR1 and CDR2 (germline): WNHNN, SYGVQD (reference sequence). Trimming took 2 bases from V and 2 from J; bases not matched to a gene: 2. The CDR3 DNA follows: TGCGCCAGCAGTGAGCCGGGGGGGGCCTACAATGAGCAGTTCTTC. Translation: CASSEPGGAYNEQFF.

The chain is built from TRBV4-2 and TRBJ2-3, with D perhaps TRBD2 (6 bases). The CDR3 runs 15 residues. The V gene lost 0 bases and the J gene lost 2 bases, with 9 bases spanning the gap. The germline CDR1 and CDR2 sequences are LGHNA and YNFKEQ. The CDR3 DNA follows: TGTGCCAGCAGCCAAGATCCGGGGGACACAGATACGCAGTATTTT. This gives the protein CASSQDPGDTDTQYF.

The V and J genes are TRBV6-5 and TRBJ2-5; 8 nucleotides align to TRBD1. The junction had 10 bases not matched to a gene; V was cut back by 6 bases and J by 7 bases. CDR3 size: 14 residues. Germline V gene lookup returns CDR1 MNHEY and CDR2 SVGAGI. This CDR3 reads CASSRDRLGRTQYF. The CDR3 nucleotides read TGTGCCAGCAGCAGGGACAGGCTGGGGAGGACCCAGTACTTC.

This chain connects TRBV30 to TRBJ1-1, with D uncertain. Germline CDR1 and CDR2: GTSNPN and SVGIG (reference sequence). Deletions cut 2 bases from V and 1 base from J, with 11 bases between. The CDR3 has 14 amino acids. The CDR3 protein is CAWSIQTQNTEAFF. Here the CDR3 DNA reads TGTGCCTGGAGTATTCAGACACAGAACACTGAAGCTTTCTTT.

J is TRBJ1-2 and V is TRBV5-1; D may be TRBD1 (6 bases). The CDR3 sequence is 13 residues long. Trimming pared 0 bases from V and 6 bases from J, leaving 9 bases between. Germline CDR1 SGHRS, CDR2 YFSETQ. CDR3 sequence: CASSLEGDDGYTF. The CDR3 nucleotides are TGCGCCAGCAGCTTGGAGGGGGACGATGGCTACACCTTC.

The chain employs TRBV5-4 and TRBJ2-1, with 7 bases aligning to TRBD2. The CDR3 spans 16 residues. Per germline, CDR1 SGHNT and CDR2 YYREEE (reference sequence). The V gene end was trimmed by 4 bases and the J gene end by 4 bases; junction bases not matched to a gene: 11. CDR3 sequence reads: CASSLQSSSGYNEQFF. The CDR3 DNA is TGTGCCAGCAGCCTCCAGAGTTCTAGCGGATACAATGAGCAGTTCTTC.

The chain employs TRBV9 and TRBJ2-3; perhaps TRBD2 as D (5 bases). This CDR3 spans 14 amino acids. Germline V lookup: CDR1 SGDLS, CDR2 YYNGEE. Trimming took 4 bases from V and 0 from J, leaving 9 bases between them. CDR3 DNA: TGTGCCAGCAGCCAAAGGACTAGCACAGATACGCAGTATTTT. Protein: CASSQRTSTDTQYF.

The chain couples TRBV5-1 to TRBJ1-1, with D perhaps TRBD1 (6 bases). CDR3 length: 11 residues. V was cut by 1 base and J by 10 bases, with 8 bases left in between. Germline lookup yields CDR1 SGHRS and CDR2 YFSETQ. The CDR3 DNA reads TGCGCCAGCAGCTTGCAGGGGACAGCTTTCTTT. Residues: CASSLQGTAFF.

As DNA, the CDR3 is TGTGCCAGCACGAGGAGACCGAACACTGAAGCTTTCTTT. It yields the protein CASTRRPNTEAFF. The rearrangement uses TRBV6-5 and TRBJ1-1; D is unclear. V lost 7 bases to trimming and J lost 1 base, with 10 bases between them. This CDR3 spans 13 amino acids. Germline V lookup: CDR1 MNHEY, CDR2 SVGAGI.

V usage is TRBV27 and J usage is TRBJ2-3, with D tentatively TRBD1 (5 bases). CDR1 MNHEY and CDR2 SMNVEV come from the germline V gene (reference sequence). The germline V and J ends were trimmed by 5 bases and 3 bases, with 12 bases remaining between them. The CDR3 spans 14 residues. CDR3 in DNA: TGTGCCAGCAGTCTCCCAGGGTTTACAGATACGCAGTATTTT. The encoded protein is CASSLPGFTDTQYF.

This clone occurred once. The V call is TRBV4-2, the J call TRBJ2-1; 7 nucleotides match TRBD2. V was pared by 1 base and J by 5 bases, with 8 bases of the junction left unmatched. Germline CDR1 and CDR2: LGHNA and YNFKEQ. The CDR3 covers 16 residues. This chain's CDR3 is CASSQGRDYRNNEQFF. The CDR3 DNA follows: TGTGCCAGCAGCCAAGGTCGGGACTACCGGAACAATGAGCAGTTCTTC.

The chain joins TRBV30 to TRBJ2-7; 8 nucleotides line up with TRBD1. The germline CDR1 and CDR2 sequences are GTSNPN and SVGIG (reference sequence). This CDR3 spans 12 amino acids. The J segment lost 6 bases and the V segment lost 0 bases, leaving 1 base of the junction unmatched. CDR3 residues: CAWSVQGGEQYF. CDR3 nucleotide sequence: TGTGCCTGGAGTGTACAGGGGGGCGAGCAGTACTTC.

This clone turned up a few times. The chain links TRBV18 to TRBJ1-1; possible D gene TRBD1, 6 bases. Trimming shortened V by 1 base and J by 6 bases, and 6 bases separated the two germline ends. Germline V lookup: CDR1 KGHSH, CDR2 LQKENI. CDR3 length equals 12 residues. The CDR3 DNA sequence: TGTGCCAGCTCACCACAGGGGGCTGAAGCTTTCTTT. This encodes CASSPQGAEAFF.

This clone was seen repeatedly, ten times or more. V is TRBV7-2 and J is TRBJ1-6, with TRBD1 matching over 10 bases. The CDR3 runs to 15 residues. Losses at the gene ends were 5 bases for V and 9 bases for J; bases not matched to a gene: 7. Germline V gene sequence: CDR1 SGHTA, CDR2 FQGNSA. In nucleotides, the CDR3 is TGTGCCAGCAGCGCCCCCGGGACAGGGGCTTCACCCCTCCACTTT. It encodes CASSAPGTGASPLHF.

This rearrangement joins TRBV9 to TRBJ2-5; 7 positions match TRBD1. This CDR3 region has 14 residues. Germline V gene sequence: CDR1 SGDLS, CDR2 YYNGEE. Losses at the gene ends were 2 bases for V and 4 bases for J; bases not matched to a gene: 5. DNA of the CDR3: TGTGCCAGCAGCGTCGGACACAGGGGAGAGACCCAGTACTTC. Translation: CASSVGHRGETQYF.

The chain combines TRBV7-6 with TRBJ2-3, with 13 nucleotides matching TRBD2. CDR1 and CDR2 from the germline V gene are SGHVS and FNYEAQ. J gave up 2 bases and V 1 base, and 6 bases lay outside the gene matches. There are 18 residues in the CDR3. CDR3 region: CASSLDWTSGGSTDTQYF. The CDR3 nucleotides read TGTGCCAGCAGCTTAGACTGGACTAGCGGGGGATCCACAGATACGCAGTATTTT.

The chain uses TRBV3-1 (or the pseudogene TRBV3-2) and TRBJ2-1; 7 bases line up with TRBD1. V trimming: 7 bases; J trimming: 9 bases; junction bases outside the gene matches: 12. The germline V gene has CDR1 LGHDT and CDR2 YNNKEL (reference sequence). The CDR3 consists of 14 residues. The chain's CDR3 is CASKPRERGPEQFF. Written as DNA, the CDR3 is TGTGCCAGCAAACCAAGGGAGAGGGGGCCTGAGCAGTTCTTC.

This chain links TRBV5-1 with TRBJ1-1; tentatively, D is TRBD1 (6 bases). The CDR3 is 14 amino acids. Trimming shortened V by 1 base and J by 6 bases, and 13 bases separated the two germline ends. Germline V gives CDR1 SGHRS, CDR2 YFSETQ. The chain's CDR3 is CASSLMEQGPEAFF. In DNA, the CDR3 is TGCGCCAGCAGCTTGATGGAACAGGGCCCTGAAGCTTTCTTT.

The CDR3 DNA is TGCGCCAGCAGTCCCCCCGACAGGCCTAAGTTTGTAAATAGCAATCAGCCCCAGCATTTT. Its protein product is CASSPPDRPKFVNSNQPQHF. The rearrangement joins TRBV23-1 to TRBJ1-5; possible D gene TRBD1, 6 bases. TRBV23-1 counts as an open reading frame of uncertain function. The CDR3 sequence is 20 residues long. V lost 4 bases and J 0 bases, leaving 25 bases between the germline ends.